This TCR beta chain was identified in a study of blood T cell repertoires in COVID-19 (dated by TCRdb to 2020 to 2022). Concerning the study at large: Samples covering the acute and convalescent phases of COVID-19 were provided by collaborators in the United States, Italy and Spain. Sample metadata almost always included a de-identified subject ID, COVID-19 status, age in years and sex. The prospective study material was composed of cDNA or gDNA derived from T cells, B-cell-depleted T cells, or PBMCs. The repertoires were made available in a free public database intended to serve as a resource for research on the immune response to SARS-CoV-2. Subjects who had been exposed to COVID-19, were actively infected with it, or had recovered from it provided the deeply sampled blood TCRbeta repertoires that made up the dataset. Where available, HLA class I and class II types were obtained from metadata supplied by the sample provider rather than from assay-based typing. The samples were drawn from the first 160 participants of the ongoing ImmuneRACE study and from more than 1,000 subjects provided by 6 global collaborators. The research as a whole found: The quantity of clinical and demographic metadata differed by source and by participant and was supplied without curation.

The immunoSEQ Assay, a bias-controlled multiplex PCR, was used to amplify TCRbeta CDR3 regions from genomic DNA. The authors' analysis ran thus. Nucleated cell counts per sample were estimated from amplification of reference gene primers within the assay. Sequence reads were collapsed and filtered to measure the absolute abundance of every unique TCRbeta CDR3 rearrangement. For each sample, productive Simpson clonality was calculated as the square root of Simpson's diversity index across productive rearrangements. TCRdb took this table from immuneACCESS and kept in-frame rearrangements with V and J called. Such tables lack part of the clones; where checked against another copy, unresolved V genes explain under half of the gap, and the rest is unexplained. The DNA gave D and trimming, while V, J and clone size come from that table. In this sample the table shows about 28,000 clones, 55% to 75% of which occur a single time. Roughly 21% of the sample comes from the top ten.

Each collaborating institution followed its own protocols to collect whole blood in K2EDTA tubes. For TCRbeta analysis, collaborators shipped samples as frozen whole blood, isolated PBMCs, or DNA extracted from either of those sample types. Trimming takes 6 bases off V and 6 bases off J; junction bases not matched to a gene: 8. In the germline V gene, CDR1 corresponds to SNHLY and CDR2 to FYNNEI. Spanning cysteine to phenylalanine, the CDR3 consists of 15 amino acids. Kept here is only the CDR3 DNA, which spans 45 bases and is read in frame from base 1. Concerning this clone: The target of this receptor is not known. No much larger clone exists at a distance of one base, and base qualities are not known.

The chain is encoded by TRBV2 joined to TRBJ1-6; 7 bases in the middle match TRBD1. Source material: peripheral blood. The sequence came from a boy between 2 and 10 years old with active or convalescent COVID-19. The sequenced DNA is TGTGCCAGCAGGACCGGGACAGACCCTAATTCACCCCTCCACTTT. Its protein reads: CASRTGTDPNSPLHF.